A single sample gave rise to the 2 T cell receptor beta chains below, sequenced in a study of blood T cells in healthy people across ages. Primers used in a second PCR of roughly 7 to 11 cycles were a sample-barcoded 5' primer and a J-beta primer mix. TCRdb itself ran the 5' RACE reads through MiXCR, one entry per CDR3 protein. Among over a million distinct CDR3 sequences listed, roughly 45% were seen once. The sample comprised blood. The source is a woman younger than 30 in good health.

The V call is TRBV3-1, the J call TRBJ1-5; D is undetermined. V shed 0 bases and J shed 7 bases, with 7 bases lying between them. CDR1 and CDR2 (germline): LGHDT, YNNKEL (reference sequence). The length of the CDR3 is 13 residues. CDR3 nucleotides: TGTGCCAGCAGCCAAGACAGTGTCCAGCCCCAGCATTTT. Amino acid sequence: CASSQDSVQPQHF.

The V gene is TRBV6-5, the J gene TRBJ2-1; D gene ambiguous. Looked up from germline, CDR1 is MNHEY and CDR2 is SVGAGI. The V and J ends lost 0 bases and 6 bases respectively, with 9 bases between them. The CDR3 loop spans 14 amino acids. The CDR3 region has the DNA TGTGCCAGCAGTTACTCTTGGGAAAGCAATGAGCAGTTCTTC. As protein: CASSYSWESNEQFF.